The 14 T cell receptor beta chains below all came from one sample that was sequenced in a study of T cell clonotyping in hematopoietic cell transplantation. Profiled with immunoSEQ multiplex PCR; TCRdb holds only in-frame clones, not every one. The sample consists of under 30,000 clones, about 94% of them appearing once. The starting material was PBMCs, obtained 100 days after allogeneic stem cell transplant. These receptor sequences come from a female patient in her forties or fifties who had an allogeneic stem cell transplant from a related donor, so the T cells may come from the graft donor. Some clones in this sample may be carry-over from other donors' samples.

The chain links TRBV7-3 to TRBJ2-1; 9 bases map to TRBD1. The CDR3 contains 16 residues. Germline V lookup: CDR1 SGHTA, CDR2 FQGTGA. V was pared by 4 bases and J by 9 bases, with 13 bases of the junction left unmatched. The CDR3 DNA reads TGTGCCAGCAGCTCCGCCGGGACAGGGAGCTCGAGTGAGCAGTTCTTC. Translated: CASSSAGTGSSSEQFF.

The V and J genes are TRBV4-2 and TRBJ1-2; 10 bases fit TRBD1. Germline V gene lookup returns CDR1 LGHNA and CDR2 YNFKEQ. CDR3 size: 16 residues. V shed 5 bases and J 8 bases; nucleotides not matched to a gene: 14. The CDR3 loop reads CASSFFNRDRGRGYTF. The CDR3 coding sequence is TGTGCCAGCAGCTTCTTCAACCGGGACAGGGGACGGGGCTACACCTTC.

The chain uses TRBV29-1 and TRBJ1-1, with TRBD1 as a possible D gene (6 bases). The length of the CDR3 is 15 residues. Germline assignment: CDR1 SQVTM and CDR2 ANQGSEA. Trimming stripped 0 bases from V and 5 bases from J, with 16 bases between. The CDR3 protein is CSVEDLRGAETEAFF. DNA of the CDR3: TGCAGCGTTGAAGACCTTCGGGGGGCAGAAACTGAAGCTTTCTTT.

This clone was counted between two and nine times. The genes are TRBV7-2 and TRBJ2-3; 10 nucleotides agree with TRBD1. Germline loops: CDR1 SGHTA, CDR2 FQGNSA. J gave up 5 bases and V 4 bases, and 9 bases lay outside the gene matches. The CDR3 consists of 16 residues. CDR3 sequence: CASSYRTGGRQDTQYF. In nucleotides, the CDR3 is TGTGCCAGCAGCTACCGGACAGGGGGTCGTCAAGATACGCAGTATTTT.

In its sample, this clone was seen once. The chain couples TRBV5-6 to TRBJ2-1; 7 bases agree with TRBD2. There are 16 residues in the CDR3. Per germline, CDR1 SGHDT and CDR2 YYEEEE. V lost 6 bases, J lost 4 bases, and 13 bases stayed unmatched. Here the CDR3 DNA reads TGTGCCAGCATCCCCCTGAGGAAGGGAGGGTACAATGAGCAGTTCTTC. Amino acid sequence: CASIPLRKGGYNEQFF. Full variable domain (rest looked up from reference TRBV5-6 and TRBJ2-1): DAGVTQSPTHLIKTRGQQVTLRCSPKSGHDTVSWYQQALGQGPQFIFQYYEEEERQRGNFPDRFSGHQFPNYSSELNVNALLLGDSALYLCASIPLRKGGYNEQFFGPGTRLTVL.

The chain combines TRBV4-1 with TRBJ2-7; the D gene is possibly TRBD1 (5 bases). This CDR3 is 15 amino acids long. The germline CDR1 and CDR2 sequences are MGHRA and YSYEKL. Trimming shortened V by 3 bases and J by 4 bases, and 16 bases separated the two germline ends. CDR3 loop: CASSHAPDQGYEQYF. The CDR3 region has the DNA TGCGCCAGCAGCCACGCGCCCGACCAGGGTTACGAGCAGTACTTC.

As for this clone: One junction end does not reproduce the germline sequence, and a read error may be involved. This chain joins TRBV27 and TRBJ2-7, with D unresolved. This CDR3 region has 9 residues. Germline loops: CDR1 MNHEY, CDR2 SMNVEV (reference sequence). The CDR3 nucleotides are TGTGCCAGCAGTCCGCCTTCGGGTTTC. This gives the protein CASSPPSGF.

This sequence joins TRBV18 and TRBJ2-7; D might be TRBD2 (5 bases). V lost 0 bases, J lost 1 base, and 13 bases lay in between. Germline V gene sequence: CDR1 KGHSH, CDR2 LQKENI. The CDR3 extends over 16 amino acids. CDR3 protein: CASSPPEGPGSYEQYF. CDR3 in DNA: TGTGCCAGCTCACCACCGGAAGGGCCGGGGTCCTACGAGCAGTACTTC.

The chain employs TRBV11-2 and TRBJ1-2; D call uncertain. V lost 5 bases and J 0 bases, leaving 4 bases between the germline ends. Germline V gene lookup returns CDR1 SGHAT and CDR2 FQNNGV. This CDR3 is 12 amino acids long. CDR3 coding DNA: TGTGCCAGCAGCCCACCTAACTATGGCTACACCTTC. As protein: CASSPPNYGYTF. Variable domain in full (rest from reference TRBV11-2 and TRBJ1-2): EAGVAQSPRYKIIEKRQSVAFWCNPISGHATLYWYQQILGQGPKLLIQFQNNGVVDDSQLPKDRFSAERLKGVDSTLKIQPAKLEDSAVYLCASSPPNYGYTFGSGTRLTVV.

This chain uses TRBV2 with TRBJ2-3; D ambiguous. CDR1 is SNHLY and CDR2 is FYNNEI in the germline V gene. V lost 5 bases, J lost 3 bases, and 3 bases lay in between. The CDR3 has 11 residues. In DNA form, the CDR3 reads TGTGCCAGCAGTACTACAGATACGCAGTATTTT. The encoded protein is CASSTTDTQYF.

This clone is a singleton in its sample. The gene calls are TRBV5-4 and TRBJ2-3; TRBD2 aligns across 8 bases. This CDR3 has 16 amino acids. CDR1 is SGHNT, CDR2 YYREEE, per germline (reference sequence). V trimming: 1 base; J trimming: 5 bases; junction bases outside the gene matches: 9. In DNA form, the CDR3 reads TGTGCCAGCAGCTTGAACGCGGGGGGATTCATAGATACGCAGTATTTT. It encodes CASSLNAGGFIDTQYF.

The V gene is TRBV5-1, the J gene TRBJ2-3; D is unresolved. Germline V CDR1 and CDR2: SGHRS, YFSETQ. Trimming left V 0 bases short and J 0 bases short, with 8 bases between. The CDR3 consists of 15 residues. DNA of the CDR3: TGCGCCAGCAGCTTGGCCGGATGGAGCACAGATACGCAGTATTTT. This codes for CASSLAGWSTDTQYF.

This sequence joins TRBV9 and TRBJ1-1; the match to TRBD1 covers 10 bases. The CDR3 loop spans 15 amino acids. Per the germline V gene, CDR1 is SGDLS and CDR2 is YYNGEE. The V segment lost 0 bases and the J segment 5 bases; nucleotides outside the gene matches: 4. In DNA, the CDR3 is TGTGCCAGCAGCGTAGAAGACAGGGGGCGAACTGAAGCTTTCTTT. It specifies CASSVEDRGRTEAFF.

The CDR3 DNA sequence: TGTGCCAGCTCACCTGAACCGAACGAGGCCAAACTGTTTTTT. Its protein is CASSPEPNEAKLFF. The chain recombines TRBV18 with TRBJ1-4; D not resolved. CDR3 length: 14 residues. Germline CDR1 reads KGHSH; CDR2 reads LQKENI. Deletions cut 3 bases from V and 11 bases from J, with 16 bases between.